This T cell receptor (beta chain) was captured in a study of cytomegalovirus exposure and HLA in healthy donors. General study results and limits: An analysis done earlier found most TCR beta V segments productive about 87% or about 30% of the time. Sequencing depth across donors, presence/absence analyses assumed, was roughly uniform. Upon later analysis, HLA-associated TCR beta chains proved more clonally expanded than other, equally common chains.

Primers for the PCR totalled 60 Vbeta and 13 Jbeta. Produced via immunoSEQ multiplex PCR; TCRdb's table is partial and in-frame only. Reported are roughly 50,000 clones; the ten largest clones contain 9% to 15%. J lost 6 bases, V lost 7 bases, and 7 bases had no gene match. Germline CDR1 MNHNY, CDR2 SVGAGI (reference sequence). The CDR3 has 13 amino acids. Worth noting for this clone: The target antigen is unknown.

The V and J genes are TRBV6-6 and TRBJ2-7; 9 bases agree with TRBD1. The source of this sequence is an older woman in good health and CMV-seropositive. The sample comprised PBMCs. The CDR3 loop is CASTKTGGGEQYF. CDR3 DNA: TGTGCCAGCACCAAGACAGGGGGTGGCGAGCAGTACTTC.